This TCR beta chain was identified in a study of shared clonotypes between healthy human individuals. This clone was observed a single time. All donors were healthy HIV-negative adults lacking recent acute infections or vaccinations. CD4+ cells underwent separation, giving CD45RA+ naive and CD45RA-negative memory subsets. Here immunoSEQ multiplex PCR was the method, and the copy in TCRdb shows in-frame clones only, minus some. This sample carries millions of clones, 90% to 95% of them seen once, and the ten largest clones take roughly 0.14%. This clonotype originated in a man aged 18 to 29 in good health. Sequencing used naive CD4+ T cells sorted from blood. Subset denoted: CD45RA+ positively selected.

The CDR3 DNA follows: TGTGCCAGCAGCTTATCGGGGGTGATCGATACGCAGTATTTT. It yields the protein CASSLSGVIDTQYF. V usage is TRBV7-3 and J usage is TRBJ2-3; D is possibly TRBD2 (6 bases). V lost 2 bases, J lost 6 bases, and 12 bases lay in between. The CDR3 sequence is 14 residues long. Germline CDR1 SGHTA, CDR2 FQGTGA. The full variable domain, rest sourced from reference TRBV7-3 and TRBJ2-3, is GAGVSQTPSNKVTEKGKYVELRCDPISGHTALYWYRQSLGQGPEFLIYFQGTGAADDSGLPNDRFFAVRPEGSVSTLKIQRTERGDSAVYLCASSLSGVIDTQYFGPGTRLTVL.